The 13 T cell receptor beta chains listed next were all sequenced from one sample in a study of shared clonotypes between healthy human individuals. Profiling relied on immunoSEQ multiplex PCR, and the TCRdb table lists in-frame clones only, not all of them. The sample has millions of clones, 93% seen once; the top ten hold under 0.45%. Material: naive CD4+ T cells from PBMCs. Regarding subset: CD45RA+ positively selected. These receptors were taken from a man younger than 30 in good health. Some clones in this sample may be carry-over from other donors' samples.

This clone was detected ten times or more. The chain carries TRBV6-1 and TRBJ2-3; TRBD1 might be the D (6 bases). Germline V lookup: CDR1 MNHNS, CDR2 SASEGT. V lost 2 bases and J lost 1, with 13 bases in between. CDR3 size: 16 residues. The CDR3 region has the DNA TGTGCCAGCAGTGAAAGAGGGGGAGTCGGCACAGATACGCAGTATTTT. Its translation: CASSERGGVGTDTQYF.

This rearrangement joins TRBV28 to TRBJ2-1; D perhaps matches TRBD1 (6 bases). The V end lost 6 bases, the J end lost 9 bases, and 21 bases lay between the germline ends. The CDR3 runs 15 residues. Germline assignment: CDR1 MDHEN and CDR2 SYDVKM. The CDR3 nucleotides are TGTGCCAGCAGCTCCGGGACAATGTTAGTGGGTGAGCAGTTCTTC. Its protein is CASSSGTMLVGEQFF.

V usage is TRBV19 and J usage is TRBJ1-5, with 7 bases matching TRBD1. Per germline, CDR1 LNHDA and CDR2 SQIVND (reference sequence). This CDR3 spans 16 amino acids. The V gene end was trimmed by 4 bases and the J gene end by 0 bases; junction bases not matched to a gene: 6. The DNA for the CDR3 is TGTGCCAGTAGTAGGGGACAGCAGTATAGCAATCAGCCCCAGCATTTT. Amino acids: CASSRGQQYSNQPQHF.

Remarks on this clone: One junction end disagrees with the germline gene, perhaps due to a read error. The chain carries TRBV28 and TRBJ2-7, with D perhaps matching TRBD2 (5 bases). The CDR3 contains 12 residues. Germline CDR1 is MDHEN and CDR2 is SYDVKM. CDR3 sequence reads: CASSSGLPEQHF. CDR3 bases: TGTGCCAGCAGTTCAGGACTTCCCGAACAGCACTTC.

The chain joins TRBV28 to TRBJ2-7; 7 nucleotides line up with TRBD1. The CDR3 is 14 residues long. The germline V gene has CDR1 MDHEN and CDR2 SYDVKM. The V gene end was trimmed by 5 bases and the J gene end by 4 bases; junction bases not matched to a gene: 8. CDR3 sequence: CASSTTGIGYEQYF. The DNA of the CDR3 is TGTGCCAGCAGTACGACAGGGATAGGATACGAGCAGTACTTC.

CDR3 sequence reads: CAWETGGTDTQYF. The DNA for the CDR3 is TGTGCCTGGGAAACGGGAGGCACAGATACGCAGTATTTT. The chain links TRBV30 to TRBJ2-3; a possible D gene is TRBD2 (6 bases). Germline CDR1 is GTSNPN and CDR2 is SVGIG (reference sequence). The CDR3 loop spans 13 amino acids. Trimming took 5 bases from V and 1 from J, leaving 10 bases between them.

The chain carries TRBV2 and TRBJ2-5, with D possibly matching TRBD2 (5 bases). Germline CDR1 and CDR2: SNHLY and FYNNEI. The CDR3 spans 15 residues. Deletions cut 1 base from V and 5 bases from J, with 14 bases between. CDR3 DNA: TGTGCCAGCAGTGAAGTACAGCGGAGTGAGGAGACCCAGTACTTC. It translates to CASSEVQRSEETQYF.

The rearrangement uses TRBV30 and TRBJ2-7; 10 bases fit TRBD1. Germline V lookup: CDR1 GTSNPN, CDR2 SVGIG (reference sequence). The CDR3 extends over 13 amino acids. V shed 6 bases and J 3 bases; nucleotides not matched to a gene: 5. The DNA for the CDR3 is TGTGCCTGCCGACAGGGGGCGGACTACGAGCAGTACTTC. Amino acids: CACRQGADYEQYF.

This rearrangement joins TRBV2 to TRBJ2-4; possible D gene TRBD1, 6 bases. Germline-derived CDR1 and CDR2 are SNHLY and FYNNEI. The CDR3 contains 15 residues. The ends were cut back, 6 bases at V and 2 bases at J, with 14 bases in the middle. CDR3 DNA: TGTGCCAGCAGCGATGGAGACAGGTCCAAAAACATTCAGTACTTC. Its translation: CASSDGDRSKNIQYF.

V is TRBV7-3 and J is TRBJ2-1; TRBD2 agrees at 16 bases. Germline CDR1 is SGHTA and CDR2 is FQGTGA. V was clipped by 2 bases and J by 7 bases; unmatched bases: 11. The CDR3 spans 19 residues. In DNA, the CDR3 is TGTGCCAGCAGCTTATTTCCCGGGACTAGCGGGAGGGTGAGGAATGAGCAGTTCTTC. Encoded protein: CASSLFPGTSGRVRNEQFF.

The CDR3: CASSLITGFGVSYGYTF. CDR3 in DNA: TGTGCCAGCAGCTTGATAACCGGCTTCGGGGTAAGCTATGGCTACACCTTC. The chain recombines TRBV5-6 with TRBJ1-2; no clear D. The length of the CDR3 is 17 residues. Germline CDR1 and CDR2: SGHDT and YYEEEE. Trimming took off 1 base at V and 4 bases at J, with 20 bases between the two ends.

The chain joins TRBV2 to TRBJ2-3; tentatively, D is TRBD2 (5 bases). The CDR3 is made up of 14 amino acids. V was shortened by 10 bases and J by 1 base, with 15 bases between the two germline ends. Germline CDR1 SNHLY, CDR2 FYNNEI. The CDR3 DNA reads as TGTGCCACAAAAGGAGGTCTGGGCACAGATACGCAGTATTTT. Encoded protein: CATKGGLGTDTQYF.

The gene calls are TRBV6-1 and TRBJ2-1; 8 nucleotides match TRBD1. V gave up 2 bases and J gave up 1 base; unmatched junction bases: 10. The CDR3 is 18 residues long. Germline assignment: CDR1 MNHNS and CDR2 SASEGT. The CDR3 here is CASSEFLKTGDSYNEQFF. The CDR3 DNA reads TGTGCCAGCAGTGAATTTTTAAAGACAGGGGATTCCTACAATGAGCAGTTCTTC.